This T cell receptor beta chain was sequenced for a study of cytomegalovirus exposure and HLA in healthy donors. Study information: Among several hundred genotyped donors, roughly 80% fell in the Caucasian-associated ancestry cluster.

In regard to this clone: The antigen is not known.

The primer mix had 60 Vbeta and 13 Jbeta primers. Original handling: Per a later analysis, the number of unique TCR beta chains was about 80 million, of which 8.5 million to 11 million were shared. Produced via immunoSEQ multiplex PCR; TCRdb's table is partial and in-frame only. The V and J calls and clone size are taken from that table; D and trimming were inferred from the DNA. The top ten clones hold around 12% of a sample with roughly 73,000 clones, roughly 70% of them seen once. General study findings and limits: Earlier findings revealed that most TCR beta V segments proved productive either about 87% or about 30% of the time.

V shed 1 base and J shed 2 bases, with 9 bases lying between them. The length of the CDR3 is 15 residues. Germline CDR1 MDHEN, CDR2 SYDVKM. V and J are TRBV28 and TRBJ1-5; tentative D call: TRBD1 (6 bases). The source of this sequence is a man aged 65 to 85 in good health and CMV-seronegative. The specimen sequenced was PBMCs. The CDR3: CASSLSQGGNQPQHF. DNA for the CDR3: TGTGCCAGCAGTTTATCACAGGGTGGCAATCAGCCCCAGCATTTT.